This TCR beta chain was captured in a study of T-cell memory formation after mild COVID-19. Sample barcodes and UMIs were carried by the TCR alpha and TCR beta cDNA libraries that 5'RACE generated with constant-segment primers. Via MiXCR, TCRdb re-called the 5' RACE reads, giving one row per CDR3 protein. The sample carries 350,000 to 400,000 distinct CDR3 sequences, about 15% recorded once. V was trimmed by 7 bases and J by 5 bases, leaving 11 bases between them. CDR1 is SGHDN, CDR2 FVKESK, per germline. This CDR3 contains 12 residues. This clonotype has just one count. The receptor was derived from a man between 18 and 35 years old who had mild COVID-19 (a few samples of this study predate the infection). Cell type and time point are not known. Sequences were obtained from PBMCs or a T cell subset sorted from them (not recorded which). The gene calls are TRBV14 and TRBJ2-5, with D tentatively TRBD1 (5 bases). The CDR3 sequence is CASNQDTETQYF. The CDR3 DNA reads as TGTGCCAGCAACCAGGACACGGAGACCCAGTACTTC.